This entry concerns a single TCR beta chain. The antigen it binds to is not known. Nothing much larger sits one base from this clone, and base qualities are not available. The record originates from a study of sequential checkpoint blockade in melanoma (dated by TCRdb to between 2019 and 2020). About the study as a whole: Using 1:1 randomization, the trial assigned patients either to first-line nivolumab followed by ipilimumab (arm A) or to ipilimumab followed by nivolumab (arm B). Both trial sequences were followed by maintenance nivolumab. TCRbeta immunosequencing was performed on DNA from 91 pretreatment melanoma tumor samples. For 20 to 25 patients, matched tumor biopsies were obtained before treatment and at week 13, following single-agent nivolumab (arm A) or ipilimumab (arm B). About 82% of the matched tumor biopsy pairs taken before and after treatment were from the same lesion.

Inclusive of the bounding cysteine and phenylalanine, the CDR3 is 16 residues long. CDR3 DNA only is kept here, 48 bases in frame from base 1. V sheds 5 bases and J sheds 2 bases, leaving 19 bases between their ends. CDR1 and CDR2 are read off the germline V gene as SGHNT and YENEEA. The investigation overall reported the following: Tumor T-cell fraction and clonality were correlated with PD-L1 staining and CD8+ T-cell counts, but not with mutational load. Patients whose tumor T-cell fraction and clonality increased by week 13 were about 30 times more likely to achieve clinical benefit. Validation of the response-prediction model combining TCR metrics and mutation burden is needed in larger, independent patient cohorts. Small sample sizes and reduced statistical power limited the analyses of tumor T-cell fraction within each arm. Among patients in the nivolumab-first arm (arm A), tumor TIL clonality before treatment was associated with response (P = .04).

The immunoSEQ Assay was used to immunosequence TCRbeta CDR3 regions from genomic DNA. Before high-throughput sequencing, the genomic DNA was amplified using bias-controlled multiplex PCR. The original methods were these. To quantify the absolute abundance of each unique TCRbeta CDR3 region, the sequences were collapsed and filtered. Clonality, defined as 1 minus Pielou's evenness, was calculated using only productive rearrangements. Tumor T-cell fraction was calculated by normalizing TCRbeta template counts to usable DNA, which was estimated from several housekeeping genes. A previously published method was used to identify clones with significantly greater frequencies in on-treatment samples than in baseline samples. Held by TCRdb, this immuneACCESS table contains in-frame sequences only and omits some clones. Under half of the omission traces to an unresolved V gene where checked; the cause of the rest is unknown. V, J and clone size are those of that table, while D and trimming were read from the DNA. Recorded for this sample are 20,000 to 25,000 clones; around 30% of them occurred a single time. Clones ranked in the top ten supply around 7% of the sample.

The intended sense of this specimen's treatment or condition label: randomized to nivolumab then ipilimumab (arm A) or the reverse (arm B). Prior DNA-damaging chemotherapy had not been received by any trial patient. Samples were obtained from patients with melanoma enrolled in CheckMate 064, a randomized, open-label phase II trial of sequential checkpoint blockade. Genomic DNA from formalin-fixed paraffin-embedded (FFPE) tissue samples was used for tumor TCR sequencing. In this chain, TRBV11-3 is recombined with TRBJ2-7, with a tentative D call of TRBD1 or TRBD2, each matching 6 bases. This specimen consisted of tumor tissue (inferred from file names), obtained from a patient given nivolumab and ipilimumab in sequence. The receptor was derived from a human donor with melanoma. The CDR3 here reads CASSRDIAGRTYEQYF. In nucleotides, the sequence is TGTGCCAGCAGCCGGGACATCGCGGGGCGTACCTACGAGCAGTACTTC.